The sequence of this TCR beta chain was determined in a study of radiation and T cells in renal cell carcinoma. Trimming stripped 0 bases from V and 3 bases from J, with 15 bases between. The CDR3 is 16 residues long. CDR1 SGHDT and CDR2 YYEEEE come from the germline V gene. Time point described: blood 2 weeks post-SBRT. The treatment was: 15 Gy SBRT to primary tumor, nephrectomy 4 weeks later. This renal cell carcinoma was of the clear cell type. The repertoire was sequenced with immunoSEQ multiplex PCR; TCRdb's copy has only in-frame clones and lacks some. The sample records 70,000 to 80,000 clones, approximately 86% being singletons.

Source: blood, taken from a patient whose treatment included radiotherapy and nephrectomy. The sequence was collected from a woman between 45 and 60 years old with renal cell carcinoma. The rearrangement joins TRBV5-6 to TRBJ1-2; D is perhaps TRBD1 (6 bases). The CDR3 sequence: CASSLGRTGKYYGYTF. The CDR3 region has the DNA TGTGCCAGCAGCTTGGGTCGTACAGGGAAGTACTATGGCTACACCTTC.